This TCR beta chain stems from a study of CXCR3-negative and CXCR3-positive naive CD8 T cells. Study at large: TRB reads totalled about 135 million, about 1.5 +/- 0.3 million per library. Findings and caveats of the study: Naive subsets did not differ in surface CD5, and the authors estimated TCR strength using properties of the TRB CDR3. Naive cells, whether CXCR3-negative or CXCR3-positive, had similar TRBV-TRBJ usage, while memory cells differed. TRB CDR3 hydrophobicity was greater in CXCR3-positive naive cells than in CXCR3-negative naive cells.

Researchers prepared the TRB cDNA libraries using 5' RACE with UMI labels. TCRdb reprocessed the 5' RACE reads and keeps a single row for each CDR3 protein, giving no DNA. The specimen's table records 150,000 or so distinct CDR3 sequences. Germline CDR1 reads KGHDR; CDR2 reads SFDVKD. CDR3 length: 12 residues. Comment on this clonotype: Its antigen is unidentified.

This receptor was identified in a human donor in good health. Some clones in this sample may be carry-over from other donors' samples. The chain joins TRBV24-1 to TRBJ2-1; checking the TCRdb D call of TRBD1 is not possible without DNA. Input material: naive CXCR3+ CD8+ T cells from blood. The subset was: CD45RO-CCR7+CD27+CD95- naive CD8+ T cells expressing CXCR3 (TNR3+). CDR3 loop: CATTGDYNEQFF.